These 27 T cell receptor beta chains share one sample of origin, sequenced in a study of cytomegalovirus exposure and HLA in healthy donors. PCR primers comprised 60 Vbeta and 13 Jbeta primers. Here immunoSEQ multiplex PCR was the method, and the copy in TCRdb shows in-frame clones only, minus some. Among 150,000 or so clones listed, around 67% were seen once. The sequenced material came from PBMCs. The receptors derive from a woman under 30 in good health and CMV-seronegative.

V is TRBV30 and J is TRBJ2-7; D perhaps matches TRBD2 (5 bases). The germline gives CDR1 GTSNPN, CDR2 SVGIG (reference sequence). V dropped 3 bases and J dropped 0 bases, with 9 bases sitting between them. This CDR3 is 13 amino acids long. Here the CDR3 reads CAWSDGVSYEQYV. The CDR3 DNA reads TGTGCCTGGAGCGACGGGGTCTCCTACGAGCAGTACGTC.

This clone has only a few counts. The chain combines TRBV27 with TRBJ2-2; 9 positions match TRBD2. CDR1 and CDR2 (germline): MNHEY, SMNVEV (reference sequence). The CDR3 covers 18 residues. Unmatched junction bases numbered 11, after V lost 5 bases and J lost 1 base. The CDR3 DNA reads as TGTGCCAGCAGTCCCGCAACCTTACTAGCGGGGAACACCGGGGAGCTGTTTTTT. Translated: CASSPATLLAGNTGELFF.

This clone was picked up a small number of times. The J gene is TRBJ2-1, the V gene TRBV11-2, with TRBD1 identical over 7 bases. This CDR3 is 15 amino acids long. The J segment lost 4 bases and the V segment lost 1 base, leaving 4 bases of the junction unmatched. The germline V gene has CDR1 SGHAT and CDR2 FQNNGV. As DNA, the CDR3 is TGTGCCAGCAGCTTAGTGGGGACAGTTTACAATGAGCAGTTCTTC. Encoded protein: CASSLVGTVYNEQFF.

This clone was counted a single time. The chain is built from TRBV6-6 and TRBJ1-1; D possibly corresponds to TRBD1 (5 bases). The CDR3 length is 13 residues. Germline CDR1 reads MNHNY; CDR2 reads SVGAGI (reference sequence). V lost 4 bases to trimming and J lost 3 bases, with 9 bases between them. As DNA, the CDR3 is TGTGCCAGCAGTTCATGGGGGGACACTGAAGCTTTCTTT. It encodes CASSSWGDTEAFF.

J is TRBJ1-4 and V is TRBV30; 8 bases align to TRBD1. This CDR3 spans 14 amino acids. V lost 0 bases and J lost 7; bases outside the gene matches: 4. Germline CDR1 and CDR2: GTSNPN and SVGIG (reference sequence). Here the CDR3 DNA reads TGTGCCTGGAGTGTACCAGGGGGCTTTGAAAAACTGTTTTTT. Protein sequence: CAWSVPGGFEKLFF.

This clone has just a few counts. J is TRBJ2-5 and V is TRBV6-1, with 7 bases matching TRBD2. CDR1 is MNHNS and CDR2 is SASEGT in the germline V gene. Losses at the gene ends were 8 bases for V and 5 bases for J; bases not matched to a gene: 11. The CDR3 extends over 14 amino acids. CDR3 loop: CASGEKRDLETQYF. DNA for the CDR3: TGTGCCAGCGGGGAAAAGCGGGACCTCGAGACCCAGTACTTC.

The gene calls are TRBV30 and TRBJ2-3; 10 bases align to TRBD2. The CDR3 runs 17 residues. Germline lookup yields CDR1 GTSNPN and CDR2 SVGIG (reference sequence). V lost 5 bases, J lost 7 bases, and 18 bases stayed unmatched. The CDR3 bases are TGTGCCTGGGTTGGGCTAGCGGGAGTAAGGATTACTCATACGCAGTATTTT. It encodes CAWVGLAGVRITHTQYF.

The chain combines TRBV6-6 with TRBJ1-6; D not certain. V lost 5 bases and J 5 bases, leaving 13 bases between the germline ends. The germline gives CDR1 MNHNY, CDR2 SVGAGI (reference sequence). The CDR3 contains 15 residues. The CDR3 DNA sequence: TGTGCCAGCAGTCGGACTGGGAGCGATAATTCACCCCTCCACTTT. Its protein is CASSRTGSDNSPLHF.

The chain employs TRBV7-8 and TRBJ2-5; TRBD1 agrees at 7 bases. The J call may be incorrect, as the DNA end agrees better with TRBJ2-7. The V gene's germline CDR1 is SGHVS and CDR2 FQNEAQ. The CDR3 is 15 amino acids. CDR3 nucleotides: TGTGCCAGCAGGCAAAGGGGCGGACAGGCCTACGAGCAGTACTTC. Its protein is CASRQRGGQAYEQYF.

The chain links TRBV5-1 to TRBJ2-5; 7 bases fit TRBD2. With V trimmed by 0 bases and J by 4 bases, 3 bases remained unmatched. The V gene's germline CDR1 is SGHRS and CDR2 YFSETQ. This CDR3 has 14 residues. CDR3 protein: CASSLGLAPETQYF. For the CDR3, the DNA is TGCGCCAGCAGCTTGGGACTAGCCCCAGAGACCCAGTACTTC.

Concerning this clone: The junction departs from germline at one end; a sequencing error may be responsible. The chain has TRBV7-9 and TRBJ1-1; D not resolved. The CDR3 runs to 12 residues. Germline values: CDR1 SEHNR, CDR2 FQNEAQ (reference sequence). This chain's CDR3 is CSSSFADTEAFF. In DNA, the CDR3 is TGTTCCAGCAGCTTCGCAGACACTGAAGCTTTCTTT.

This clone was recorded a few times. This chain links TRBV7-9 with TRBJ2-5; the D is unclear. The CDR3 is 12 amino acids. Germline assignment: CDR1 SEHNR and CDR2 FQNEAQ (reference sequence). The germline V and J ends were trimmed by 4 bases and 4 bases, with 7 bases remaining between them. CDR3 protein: CASSSLPETQYF. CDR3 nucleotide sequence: TGTGCCAGCAGCTCCCTCCCAGAGACCCAGTACTTC.

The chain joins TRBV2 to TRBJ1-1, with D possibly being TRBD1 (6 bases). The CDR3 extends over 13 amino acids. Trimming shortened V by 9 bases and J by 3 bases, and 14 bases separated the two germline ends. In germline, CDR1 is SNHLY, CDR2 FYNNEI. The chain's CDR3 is CARGGRSDTEAFF. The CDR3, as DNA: TGTGCCAGAGGGGGAAGGTCAGACACTGAAGCTTTCTTT.

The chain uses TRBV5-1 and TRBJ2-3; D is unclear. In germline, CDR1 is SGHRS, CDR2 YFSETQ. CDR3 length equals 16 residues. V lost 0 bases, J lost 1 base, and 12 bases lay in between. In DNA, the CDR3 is TGCGCCAGCAGCTTGGGAGTAACAGCTCGCACAGATACGCAGTATTTT. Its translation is CASSLGVTARTDTQYF.

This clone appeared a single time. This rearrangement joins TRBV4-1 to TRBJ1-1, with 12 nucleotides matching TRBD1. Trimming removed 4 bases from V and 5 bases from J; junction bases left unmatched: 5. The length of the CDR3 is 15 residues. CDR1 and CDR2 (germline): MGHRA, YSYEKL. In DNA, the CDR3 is TGCGCCAGCAGCCCAGGGACAGGGGGCAGGACTGAAGCTTTCTTT. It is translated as CASSPGTGGRTEAFF.

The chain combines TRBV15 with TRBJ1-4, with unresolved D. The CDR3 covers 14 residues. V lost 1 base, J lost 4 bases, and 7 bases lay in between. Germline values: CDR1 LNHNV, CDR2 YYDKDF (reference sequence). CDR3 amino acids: CATSRGNFNEKLFF. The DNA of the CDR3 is TGTGCCACCAGCAGAGGAAACTTTAATGAAAAACTGTTTTTT.

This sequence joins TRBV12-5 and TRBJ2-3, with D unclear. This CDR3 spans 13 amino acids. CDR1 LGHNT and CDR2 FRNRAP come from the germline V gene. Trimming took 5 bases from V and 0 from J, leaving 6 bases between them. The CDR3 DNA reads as TGTGCTAGTGGTGCGTCTAGCACAGATACGCAGTATTTT. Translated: CASGASSTDTQYF. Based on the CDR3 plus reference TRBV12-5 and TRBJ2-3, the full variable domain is DARVTQTPRHKVTEMGQEVTMRCQPILGHNTVFWYRQTMMQGLELLAYFRNRAPLDDSGMPKDRFSAEMPDATLATLKIQPSEPRDSAVYFCASGASSTDTQYFGPGTRLTVL.

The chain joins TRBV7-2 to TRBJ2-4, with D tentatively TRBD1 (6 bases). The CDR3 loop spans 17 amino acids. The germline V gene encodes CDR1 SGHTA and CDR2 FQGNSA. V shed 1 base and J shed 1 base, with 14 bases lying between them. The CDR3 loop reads CASSLVATGLAKNIQYF. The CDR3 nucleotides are TGTGCCAGCAGCTTAGTTGCGACAGGTCTTGCCAAAAACATTCAGTACTTC.

CDR3 sequence: CASSRDRGHSGYTF. CDR3 coding DNA: TGTGCCAGCAGCAGGGACAGGGGGCATTCTGGCTACACCTTC. The J gene is TRBJ1-2, the V gene TRBV9; 12 nucleotides line up with TRBD1. The CDR3 contains 14 residues. CDR1 and CDR2 from the germline V gene are SGDLS and YYNGEE. V shed 4 bases, J shed 7 bases, and the junction held 5 bases outside the gene matches.

The CDR3 nucleotides read TGTGCCAGCAGCTTGTTTCCGGGTGTAGGTGAGCAGTTCTTC. This codes for CASSLFPGVGEQFF. The chain has TRBV5-8 and TRBJ2-1; D is uncertain. The V end lost 1 base, the J end lost 9 bases, and 14 bases lay between the germline ends. Per germline, CDR1 SGHTS and CDR2 YDEGEE. This CDR3 is 14 amino acids long.

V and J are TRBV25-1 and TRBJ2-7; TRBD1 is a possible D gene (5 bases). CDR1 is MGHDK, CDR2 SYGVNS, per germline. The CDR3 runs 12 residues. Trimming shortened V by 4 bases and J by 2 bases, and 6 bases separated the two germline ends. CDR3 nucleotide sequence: TGTGCCAGCAGTGGGACACCCTACGAGCAGTACTTC. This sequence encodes CASSGTPYEQYF.

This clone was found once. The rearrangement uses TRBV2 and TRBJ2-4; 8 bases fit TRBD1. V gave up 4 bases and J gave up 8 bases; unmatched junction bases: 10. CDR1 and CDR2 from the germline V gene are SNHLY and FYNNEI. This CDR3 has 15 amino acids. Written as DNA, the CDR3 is TGTGCCAGCAGTGCCCAGGGGGCCGGTCGAGACATTCAGTACTTC. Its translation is CASSAQGAGRDIQYF.

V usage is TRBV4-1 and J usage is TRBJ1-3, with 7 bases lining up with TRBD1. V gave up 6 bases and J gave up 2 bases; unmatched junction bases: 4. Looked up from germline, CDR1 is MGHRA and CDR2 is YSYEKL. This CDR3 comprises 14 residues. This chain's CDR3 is CASSPTGTGNTIYF. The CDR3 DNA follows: TGCGCCAGCAGTCCGACAGGGACTGGAAACACCATATATTTT.

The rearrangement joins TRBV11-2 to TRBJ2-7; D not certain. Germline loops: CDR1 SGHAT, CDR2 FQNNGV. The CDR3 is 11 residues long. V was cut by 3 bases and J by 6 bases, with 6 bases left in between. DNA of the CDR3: TGTGCCAGCAGCTTTTACACCGAGCAGTACTTC. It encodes CASSFYTEQYF.

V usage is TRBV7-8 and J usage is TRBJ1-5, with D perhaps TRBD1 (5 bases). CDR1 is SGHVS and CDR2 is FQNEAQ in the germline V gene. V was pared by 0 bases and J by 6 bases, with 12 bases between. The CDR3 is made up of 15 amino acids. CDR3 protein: CASSLAPGGIQPQHF. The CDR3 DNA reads TGTGCCAGCAGCTTAGCTCCCGGGGGGATTCAGCCCCAGCATTTT.

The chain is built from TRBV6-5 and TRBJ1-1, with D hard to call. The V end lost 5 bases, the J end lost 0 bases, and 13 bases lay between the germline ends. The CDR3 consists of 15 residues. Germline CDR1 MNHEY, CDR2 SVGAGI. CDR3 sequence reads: CASSANSHMNTEAFF. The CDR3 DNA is TGTGCCAGCAGTGCCAACAGCCATATGAACACTGAAGCTTTCTTT.

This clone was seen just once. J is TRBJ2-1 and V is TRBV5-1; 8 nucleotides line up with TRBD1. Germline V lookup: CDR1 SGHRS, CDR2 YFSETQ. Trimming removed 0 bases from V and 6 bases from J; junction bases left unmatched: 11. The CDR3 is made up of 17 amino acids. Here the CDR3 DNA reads TGCGCCAGCAGCTTGGACCCGGGACAGGATTTCATCAATGAGCAGTTCTTC. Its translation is CASSLDPGQDFINEQFF. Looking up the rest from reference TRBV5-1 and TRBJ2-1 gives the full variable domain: KAGVTQTPRYLIKTRGQQVTLSCSPISGHRSVSWYQQTPGQGLQFLFEYFSETQRNKGNFPGRFSGRQFSNSRSEMNVSTLELGDSALYLCASSLDPGQDFINEQFFGPGTRLTVL.